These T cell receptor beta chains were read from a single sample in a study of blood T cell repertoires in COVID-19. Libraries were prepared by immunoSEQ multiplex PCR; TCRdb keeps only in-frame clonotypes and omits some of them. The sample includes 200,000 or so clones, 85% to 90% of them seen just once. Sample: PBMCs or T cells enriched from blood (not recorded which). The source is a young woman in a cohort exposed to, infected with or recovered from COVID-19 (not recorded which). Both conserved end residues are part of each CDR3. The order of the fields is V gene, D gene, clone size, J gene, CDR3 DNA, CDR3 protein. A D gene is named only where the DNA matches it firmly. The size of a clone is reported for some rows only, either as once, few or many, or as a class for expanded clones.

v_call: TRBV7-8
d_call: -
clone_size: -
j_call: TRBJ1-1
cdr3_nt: TGTGCCAGCACCCCAATGCGGACAGTCCTGAACACTGAAGCTTTCTTT
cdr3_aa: CASTPMRTVLNTEAFF

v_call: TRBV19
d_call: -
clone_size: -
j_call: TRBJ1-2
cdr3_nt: TGTGCCAGTAGTATGGTACAGATCTATGGCTACACCTTC
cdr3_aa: CASSMVQIYGYTF

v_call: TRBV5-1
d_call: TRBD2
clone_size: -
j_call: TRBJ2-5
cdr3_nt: TGCGCCAGCCAGACTAGCGGGAGGCCCCTTTCCCAAGAGACCCAGTACTTC
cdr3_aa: CASQTSGRPLSQETQYF

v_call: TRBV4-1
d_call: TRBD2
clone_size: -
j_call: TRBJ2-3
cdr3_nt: TGCGCCAGCAGCCAAGAGTCTAGCGGGGGGGGTTATACGCAGTATTTT
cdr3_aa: CASSQESSGGGYTQYF

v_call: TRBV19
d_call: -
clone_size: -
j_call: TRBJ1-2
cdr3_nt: TGTGCCGTTAGTAGGGGCAGTGCGAACTATGGCTACACCTTC
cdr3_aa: CAVSRGSANYGYTF

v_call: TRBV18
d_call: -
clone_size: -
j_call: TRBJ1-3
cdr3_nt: TGTGCCAGCTCACCAGACAGCTCTGGAAACACCATATATTTT
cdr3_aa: CASSPDSSGNTIYF

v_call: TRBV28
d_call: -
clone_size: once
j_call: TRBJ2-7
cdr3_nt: TGTGCCAGCAGTTTTGTGTCCTCTACAGGGTCCTACGAGCAGTACTTC
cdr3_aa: CASSFVSSTGSYEQYF

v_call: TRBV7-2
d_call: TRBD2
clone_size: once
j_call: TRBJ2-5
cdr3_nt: TGTGCCAGCAGCTCCGGACTAGCGGGAGGGCAAGAGACCCAGTACTTC
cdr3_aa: CASSSGLAGGQETQYF

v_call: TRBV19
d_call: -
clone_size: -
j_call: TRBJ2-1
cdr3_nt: TGTGCCACCCTCGACAGGGAGCAGTTCTTC
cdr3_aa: CATLDREQFF

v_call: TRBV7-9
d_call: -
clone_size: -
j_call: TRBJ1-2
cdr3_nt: TGTGCCAGCAGCTTAGGGGAGGCAGATATCTATGGCTACACCTTC
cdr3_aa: CASSLGEADIYGYTF

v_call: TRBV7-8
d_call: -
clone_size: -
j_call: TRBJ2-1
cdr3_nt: TGTGCCAGCAGCTTTGAGAGGTTCAATGAGCAGTTCTTC
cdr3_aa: CASSFERFNEQFF

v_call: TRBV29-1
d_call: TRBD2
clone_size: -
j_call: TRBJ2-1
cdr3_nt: TGCAGCGTTGGCCCCGGGACTAGCGGGTCCTACAATGAGCAGTTCTTC
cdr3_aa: CSVGPGTSGSYNEQFF

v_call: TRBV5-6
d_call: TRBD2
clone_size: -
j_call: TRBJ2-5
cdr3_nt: TGTGCCAGCAGCTTGGGTGCTAGCGGGAGGGAAGAGACCCAGTACTTC
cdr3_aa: CASSLGASGREETQYF

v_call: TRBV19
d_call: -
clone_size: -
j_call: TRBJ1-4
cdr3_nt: TGTGCCAGTCGAAGACAGGCTAATGAAAAACTGTTTTTT
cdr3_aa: CASRRQANEKLFF

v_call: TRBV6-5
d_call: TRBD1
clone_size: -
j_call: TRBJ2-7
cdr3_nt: TGTGCCAGCAGTTACTCGAACGACAGGGGGTCGTACGAGCAGTACTTC
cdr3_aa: CASSYSNDRGSYEQYF

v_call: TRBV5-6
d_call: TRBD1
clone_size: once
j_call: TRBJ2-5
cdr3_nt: TGTGCCAGCAGCTTCTCGACAGGGCAAGAGACCCAGTACTTC
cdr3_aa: CASSFSTGQETQYF

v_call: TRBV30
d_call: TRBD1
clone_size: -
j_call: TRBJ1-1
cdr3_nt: TGTGCCTGGAGCGAGCCCCAGGGGGCCGCTGAAGCTTTCTTT
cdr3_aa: CAWSEPQGAAEAFF

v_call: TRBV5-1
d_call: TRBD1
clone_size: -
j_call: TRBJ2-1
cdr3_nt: TGCGCCAGCAGGTCCGGGACAGGGGCCTACAATGAGCAGTTCTTC
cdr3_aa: CASRSGTGAYNEQFF

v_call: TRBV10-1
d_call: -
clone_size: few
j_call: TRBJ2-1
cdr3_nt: TGCGCCAGCAGTGACCCCCAGGGGTCCAATGAGCAGTTCTTC
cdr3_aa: CASSDPQGSNEQFF

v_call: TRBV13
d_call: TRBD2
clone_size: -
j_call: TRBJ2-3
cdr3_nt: TGTGCCAGCAGCCATGGGGCTAGCGGGGGGACTACTATCACAGATACGCAGTATTTT
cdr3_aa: CASSHGASGGTTITDTQYF

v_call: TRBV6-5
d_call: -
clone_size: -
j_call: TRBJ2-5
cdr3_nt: TGTGCCAGCAGTTACTCGATTTTGGCTTGGGAGACCCAGTACTTC
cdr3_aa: CASSYSILAWETQYF

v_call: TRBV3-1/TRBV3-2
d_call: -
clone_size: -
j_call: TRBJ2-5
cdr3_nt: TGTGCCAGCAGCCCGGGATCGAGGCTGGGAGAGACCCAGTACTTC
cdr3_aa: CASSPGSRLGETQYF

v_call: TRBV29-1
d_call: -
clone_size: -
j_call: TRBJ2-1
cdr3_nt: TGCAGCGTTGAGCACCCTAGCATCCCTTACAATGAGCAGTTCTTC
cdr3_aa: CSVEHPSIPYNEQFF

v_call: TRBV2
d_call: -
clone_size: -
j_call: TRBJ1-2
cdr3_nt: TGTGCCAGCAGCCGAGATAGCCTTACCGGCTACACCTTC
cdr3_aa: CASSRDSLTGYTF

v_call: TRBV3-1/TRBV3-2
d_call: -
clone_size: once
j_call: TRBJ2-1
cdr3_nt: TGTGCCAGCAGCTCGCCCGGACTCAACAATTACAATGAGCAGTTCTTC
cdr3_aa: CASSSPGLNNYNEQFF

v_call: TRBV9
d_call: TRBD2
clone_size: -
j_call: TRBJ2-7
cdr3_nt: TGTGCCAGCGCCCTCGACCGGGAGGGCTACGAGCAGTACTTC
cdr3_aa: CASALDREGYEQYF

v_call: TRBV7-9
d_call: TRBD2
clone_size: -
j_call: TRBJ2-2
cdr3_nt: TGTGCCAGCAGCACAGCTAGCGGGAGTAACACCGGGGAGCTGTTTTTT
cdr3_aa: CASSTASGSNTGELFF

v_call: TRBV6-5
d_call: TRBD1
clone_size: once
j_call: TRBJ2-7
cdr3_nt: TGTGCCAGCAGTTTATTACACGGGACAGTCTCCTACGAGCAGTACTTC
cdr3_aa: CASSLLHGTVSYEQYF

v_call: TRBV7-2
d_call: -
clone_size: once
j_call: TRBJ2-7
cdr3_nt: TGTGCCAGCAGCCTGTCAGCCCAGGGCCCCTACGAGCAGTACTTC
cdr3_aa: CASSLSAQGPYEQYF

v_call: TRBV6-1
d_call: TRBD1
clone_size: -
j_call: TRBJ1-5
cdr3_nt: TGTGCCAGCAGTGAATGGGACAGAAGCAATCAGCCCCAGCATTTT
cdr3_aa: CASSEWDRSNQPQHF

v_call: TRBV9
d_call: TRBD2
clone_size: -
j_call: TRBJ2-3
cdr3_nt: TGTGCCAGCAGCTCCTCGTTGGGACTAGCGGGCGATCACACAGATACGCAGTATTTT
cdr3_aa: CASSSSLGLAGDHTDTQYF

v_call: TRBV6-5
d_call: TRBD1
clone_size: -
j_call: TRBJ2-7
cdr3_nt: TGTGCCAGCAGTTTGGACAGGGGCGCCTACGAGCAGTACTTC
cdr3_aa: CASSLDRGAYEQYF

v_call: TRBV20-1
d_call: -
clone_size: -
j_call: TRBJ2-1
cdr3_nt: TGCAGTGCTAGTCTACGTTATAATGAGCAGTTCTTC
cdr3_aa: CSASLRYNEQFF

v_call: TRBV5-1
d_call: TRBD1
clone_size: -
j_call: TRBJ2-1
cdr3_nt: TGCGCCAGCAGCTTGCCACAGGGGGCCGATGAGCAGTTCTTC
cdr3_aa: CASSLPQGADEQFF

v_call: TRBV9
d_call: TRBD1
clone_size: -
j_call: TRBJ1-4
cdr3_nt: TGTGCCAGCAGCCGAGACAGGGGTGGCGAAAAACTGTTTTTT
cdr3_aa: CASSRDRGGEKLFF

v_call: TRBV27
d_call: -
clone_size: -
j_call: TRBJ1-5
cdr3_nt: TGTGCCAGCAGTTATTACGGTCAGCCCCAGCATTTT
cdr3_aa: CASSYYGQPQHF

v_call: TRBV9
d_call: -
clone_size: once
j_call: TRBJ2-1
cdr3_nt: TGTGCCAGCAGCGTAGACTTACTCAGGGGCAATGAGCAGTTCTTC
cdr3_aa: CASSVDLLRGNEQFF

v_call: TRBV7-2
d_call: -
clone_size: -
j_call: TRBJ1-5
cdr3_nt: TGTGCCAGCAGCTTCCAGGGAAATGGCAATCAGCCCCAGCATTTT
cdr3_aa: CASSFQGNGNQPQHF

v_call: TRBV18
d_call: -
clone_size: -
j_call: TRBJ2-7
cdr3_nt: TGTGCCAGCTCGCTCCGGAGCTCCTACGAGCAGTACTTC
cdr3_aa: CASSLRSSYEQYF

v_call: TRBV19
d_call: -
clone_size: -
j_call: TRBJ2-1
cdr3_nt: TGTGCCACCTATTCCGGGACAGCGGGCTACAATGAGCAGTTCTTC
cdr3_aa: CATYSGTAGYNEQFF

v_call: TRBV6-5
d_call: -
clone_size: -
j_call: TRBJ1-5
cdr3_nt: TGTGCCAGCAGTTACGGTAGGCAGGGACAGCCCCAGCATTTT
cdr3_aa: CASSYGRQGQPQHF

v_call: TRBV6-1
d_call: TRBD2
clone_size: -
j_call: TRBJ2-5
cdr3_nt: TGTGCCAGCAGTGCCCCCTCCTTCCTAGCGGTGGCTGTCCAAGAGACCCAGTACTTC
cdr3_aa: CASSAPSFLAVAVQETQYF

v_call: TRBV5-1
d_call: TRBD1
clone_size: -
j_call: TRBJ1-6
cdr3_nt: TGCGCCAGCAGCTGGGAGTCCGGACAGGGGGCACGGTCACCCCTCCACTTT
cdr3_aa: CASSWESGQGARSPLHF

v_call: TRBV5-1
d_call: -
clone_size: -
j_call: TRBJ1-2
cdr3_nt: TGCGCCAGCAGCTTAGGGGACGGCTGGAGGGATGGCTACACCTTC
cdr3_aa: CASSLGDGWRDGYTF

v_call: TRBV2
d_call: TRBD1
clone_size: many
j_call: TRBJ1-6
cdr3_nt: TGTGCCAGCAGTGAAGAGGGGGCGAGAAATTCACCCCTCCACTTT
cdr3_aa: CASSEEGARNSPLHF

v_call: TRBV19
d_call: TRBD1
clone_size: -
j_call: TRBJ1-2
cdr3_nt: TGTGCCAGTAGTGCCAGGGACAGGGGGCTGAGATACTATGGCTACACCTTC
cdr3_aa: CASSARDRGLRYYGYTF

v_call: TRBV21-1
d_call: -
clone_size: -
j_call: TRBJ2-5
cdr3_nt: TGTGCCAGCAGCAAAGAGTGGAAACAGACCCAAGAGACCCAGTACTTC
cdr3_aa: CASSKEWKQTQETQYF

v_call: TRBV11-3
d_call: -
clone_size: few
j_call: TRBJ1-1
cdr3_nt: TGTGCCAGCAGCTTAGAGGGGGGGGACACTGAAGCTTTCTTT
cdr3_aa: CASSLEGGDTEAFF

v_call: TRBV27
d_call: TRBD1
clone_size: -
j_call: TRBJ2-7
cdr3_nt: TGTGCCAGCAGCAGGACCGGGACAGGGGACCACGAGCAGTACTTC
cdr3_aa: CASSRTGTGDHEQYF

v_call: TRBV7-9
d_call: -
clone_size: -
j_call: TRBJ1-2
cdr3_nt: TGTGCCAGCAGCTTAGACAGTAATAACTATGGCTACACCTTC
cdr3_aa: CASSLDSNNYGYTF

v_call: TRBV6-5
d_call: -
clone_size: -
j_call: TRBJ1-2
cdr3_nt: TGTGCCAGCAGTCCTGACAGATCTTATGGCTACACCTTC
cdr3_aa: CASSPDRSYGYTF

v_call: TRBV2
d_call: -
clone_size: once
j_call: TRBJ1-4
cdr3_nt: TGTGCCAGCAGTGCACAGGGCCCTAATGAAAAACTGTTTTTT
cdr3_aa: CASSAQGPNEKLFF